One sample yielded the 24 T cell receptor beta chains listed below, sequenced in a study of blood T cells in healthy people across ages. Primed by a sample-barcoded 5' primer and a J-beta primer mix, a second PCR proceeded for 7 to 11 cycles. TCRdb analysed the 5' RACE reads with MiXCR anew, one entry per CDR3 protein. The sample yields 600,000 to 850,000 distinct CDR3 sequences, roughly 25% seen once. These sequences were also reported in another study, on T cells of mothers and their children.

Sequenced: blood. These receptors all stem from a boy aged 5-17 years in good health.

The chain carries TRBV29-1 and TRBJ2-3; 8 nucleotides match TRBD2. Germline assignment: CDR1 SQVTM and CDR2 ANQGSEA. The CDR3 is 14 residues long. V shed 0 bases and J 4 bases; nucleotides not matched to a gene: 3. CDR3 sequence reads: CSVEDREGADTQYF. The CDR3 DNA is TGCAGCGTTGAAGATCGGGAGGGCGCAGATACGCAGTATTTT.

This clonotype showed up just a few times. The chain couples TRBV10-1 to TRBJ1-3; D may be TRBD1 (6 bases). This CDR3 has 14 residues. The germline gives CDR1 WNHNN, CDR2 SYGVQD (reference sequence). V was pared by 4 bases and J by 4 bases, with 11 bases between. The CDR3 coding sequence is TGCGCCAGCAGTGTCGACAGGCGGGGAAACACCATATATTTT. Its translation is CASSVDRRGNTIYF.

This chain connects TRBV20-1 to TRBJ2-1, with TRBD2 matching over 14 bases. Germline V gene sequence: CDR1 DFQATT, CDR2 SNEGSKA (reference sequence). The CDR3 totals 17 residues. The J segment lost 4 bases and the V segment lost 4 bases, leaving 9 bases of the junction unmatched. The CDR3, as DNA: TGCAGTGCTACCTGGACTAGCGGGGGGTCCAATTACAATGAGCAGTTCTTC. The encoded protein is CSATWTSGGSNYNEQFF.

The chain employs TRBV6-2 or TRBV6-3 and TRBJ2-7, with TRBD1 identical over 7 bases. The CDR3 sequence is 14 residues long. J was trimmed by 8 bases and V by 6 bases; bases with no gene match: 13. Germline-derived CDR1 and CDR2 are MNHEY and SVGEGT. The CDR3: CASRSVQGISKQYF. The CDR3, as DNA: TGTGCCAGCAGATCGGTACAGGGGATAAGTAAGCAGTACTTC.

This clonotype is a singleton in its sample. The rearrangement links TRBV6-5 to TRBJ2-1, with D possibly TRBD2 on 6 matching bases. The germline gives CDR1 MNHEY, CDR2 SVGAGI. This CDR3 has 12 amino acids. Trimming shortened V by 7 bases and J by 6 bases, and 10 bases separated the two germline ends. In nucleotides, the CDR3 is TGTGCCAGCAACCCGGAGGGCAATGAGCAGTTCTTC. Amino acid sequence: CASNPEGNEQFF.

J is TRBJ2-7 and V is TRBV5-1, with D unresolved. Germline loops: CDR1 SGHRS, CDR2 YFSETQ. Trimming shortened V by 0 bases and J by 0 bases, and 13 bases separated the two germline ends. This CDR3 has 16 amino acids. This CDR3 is CASSLGWTESSYEQYF. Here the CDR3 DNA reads TGCGCCAGCAGCTTGGGATGGACCGAAAGCTCCTACGAGCAGTACTTC.

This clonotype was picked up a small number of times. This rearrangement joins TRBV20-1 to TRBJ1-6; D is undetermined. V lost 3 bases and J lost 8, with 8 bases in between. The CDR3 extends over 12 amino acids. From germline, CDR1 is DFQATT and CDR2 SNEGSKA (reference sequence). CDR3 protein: CSASDGDSPLHF. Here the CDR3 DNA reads TGCAGTGCTAGTGACGGAGATTCACCCCTCCACTTT.

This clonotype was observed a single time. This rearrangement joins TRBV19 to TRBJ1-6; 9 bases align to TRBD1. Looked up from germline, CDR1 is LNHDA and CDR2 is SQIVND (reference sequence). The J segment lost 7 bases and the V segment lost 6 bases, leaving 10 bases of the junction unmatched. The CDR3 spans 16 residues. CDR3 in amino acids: CASRLTWDRVNSPLHF. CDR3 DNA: TGTGCCAGTAGGTTAACGTGGGACAGGGTCAATTCACCCCTCCACTTT.

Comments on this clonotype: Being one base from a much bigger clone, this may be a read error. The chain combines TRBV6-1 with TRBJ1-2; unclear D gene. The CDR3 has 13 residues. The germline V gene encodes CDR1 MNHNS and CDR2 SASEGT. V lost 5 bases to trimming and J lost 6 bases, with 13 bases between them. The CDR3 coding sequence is TGTGCCAGCAGTCCCACAGTAAACCATGGCTACACCTTC. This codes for CASSPTVNHGYTF.

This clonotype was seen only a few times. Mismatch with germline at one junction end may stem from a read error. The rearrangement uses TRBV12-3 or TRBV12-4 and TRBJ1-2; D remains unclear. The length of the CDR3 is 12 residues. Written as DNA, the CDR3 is TGTGCCAGCAGTTTATATCGTGAGGGCTGCACCTTC. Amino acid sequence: CASSLYREGCTF.

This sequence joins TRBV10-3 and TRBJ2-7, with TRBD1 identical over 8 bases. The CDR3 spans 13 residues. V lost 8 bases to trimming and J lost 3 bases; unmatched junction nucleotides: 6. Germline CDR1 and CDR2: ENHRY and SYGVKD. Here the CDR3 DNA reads TGTGCCATCGGTAAGGACAGGGACTACGAGCAGTACTTC. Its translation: CAIGKDRDYEQYF.

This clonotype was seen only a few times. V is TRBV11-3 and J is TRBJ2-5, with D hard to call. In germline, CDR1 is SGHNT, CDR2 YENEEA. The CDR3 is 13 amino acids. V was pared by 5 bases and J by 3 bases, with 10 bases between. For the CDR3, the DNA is TGTGCCAGCAGCAACATGGCAGAAGAGACCCAGTACTTC. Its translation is CASSNMAEETQYF. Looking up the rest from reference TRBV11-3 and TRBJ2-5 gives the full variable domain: EAGVVQSPRYKIIEKKQPVAFWCNPISGHNTLYWYLQNLGQGPELLIRYENEEAVDDSQLPKDRFSAERLKGVDSTLKIQPAELGDSAVYLCASSNMAEETQYFGPGTRLLVL.

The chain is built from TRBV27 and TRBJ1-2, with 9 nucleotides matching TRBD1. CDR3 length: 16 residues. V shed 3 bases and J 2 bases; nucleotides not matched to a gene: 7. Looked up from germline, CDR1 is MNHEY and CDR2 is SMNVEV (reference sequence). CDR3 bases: TGTGCCAGCAGTTTGAAGGGGGGACAGGGAAACTATGGCTACACCTTC. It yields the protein CASSLKGGQGNYGYTF.

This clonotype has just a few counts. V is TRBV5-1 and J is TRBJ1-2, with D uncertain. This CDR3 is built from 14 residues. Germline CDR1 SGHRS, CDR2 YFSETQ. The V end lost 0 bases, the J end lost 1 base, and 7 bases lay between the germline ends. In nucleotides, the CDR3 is TGCGCCAGCAGCTTGGATACACTTAACTATGGCTACACCTTC. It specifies CASSLDTLNYGYTF.

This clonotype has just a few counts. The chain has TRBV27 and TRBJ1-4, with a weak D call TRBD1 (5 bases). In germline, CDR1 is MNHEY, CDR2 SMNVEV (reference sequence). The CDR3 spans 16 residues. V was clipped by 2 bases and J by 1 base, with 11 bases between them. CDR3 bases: TGTGCCAGCAGTTTAAACAGGCACCTAACTAATGAAAAACTGTTTTTT. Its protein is CASSLNRHLTNEKLFF.

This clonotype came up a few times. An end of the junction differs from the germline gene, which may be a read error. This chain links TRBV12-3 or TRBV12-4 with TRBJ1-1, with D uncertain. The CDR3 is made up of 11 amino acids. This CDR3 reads CSSSLDLGAFF. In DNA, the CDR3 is TGTTCCAGCAGCCTTGACTTAGGAGCTTTCTTT.

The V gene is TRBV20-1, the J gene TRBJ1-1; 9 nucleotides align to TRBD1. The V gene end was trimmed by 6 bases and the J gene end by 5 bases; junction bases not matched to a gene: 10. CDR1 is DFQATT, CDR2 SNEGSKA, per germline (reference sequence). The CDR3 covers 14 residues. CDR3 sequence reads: CSAKTRDRVTEAFF. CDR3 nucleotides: TGCAGTGCCAAGACACGGGACAGGGTGACTGAAGCTTTCTTT.

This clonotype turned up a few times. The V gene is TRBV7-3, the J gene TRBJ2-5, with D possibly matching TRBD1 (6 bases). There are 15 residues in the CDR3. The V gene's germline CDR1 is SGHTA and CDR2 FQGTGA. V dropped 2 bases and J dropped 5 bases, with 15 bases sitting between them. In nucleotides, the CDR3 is TGTGCCAGCAGCTTAGGGCAGGGGCAGGTGGAGACCCAGTACTTC. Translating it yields CASSLGQGQVETQYF.

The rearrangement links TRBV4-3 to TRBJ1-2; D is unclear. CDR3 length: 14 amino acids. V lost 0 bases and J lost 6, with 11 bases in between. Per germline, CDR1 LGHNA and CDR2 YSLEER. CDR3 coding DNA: TGCGCCAGCAGCCAAGATCGAGGGTTTGATGGCTACACCTTC. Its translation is CASSQDRGFDGYTF.

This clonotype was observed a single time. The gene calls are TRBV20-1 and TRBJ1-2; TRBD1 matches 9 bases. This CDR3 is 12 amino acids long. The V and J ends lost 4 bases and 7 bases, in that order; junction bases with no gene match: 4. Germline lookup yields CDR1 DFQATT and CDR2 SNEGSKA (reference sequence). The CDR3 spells CSAKGTGFGYTF. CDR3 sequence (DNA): TGCAGTGCTAAGGGGACAGGGTTTGGCTACACCTTC.

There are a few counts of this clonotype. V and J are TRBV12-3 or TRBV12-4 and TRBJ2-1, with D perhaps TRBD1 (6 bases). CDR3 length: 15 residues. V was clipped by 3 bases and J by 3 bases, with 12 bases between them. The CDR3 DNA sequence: TGTGCCAGCAGTTTGGACAGACCATACTACAATGAGCAGTTCTTC. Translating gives CASSLDRPYYNEQFF.

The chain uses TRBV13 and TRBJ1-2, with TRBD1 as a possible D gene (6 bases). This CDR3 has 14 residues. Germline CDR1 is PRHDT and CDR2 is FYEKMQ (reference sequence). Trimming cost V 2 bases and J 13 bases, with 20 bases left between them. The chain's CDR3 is CASSLTVLSEGGTF. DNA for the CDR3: TGTGCCAGCAGCTTAACCGTCCTTTCTGAGGGGGGCACCTTC.

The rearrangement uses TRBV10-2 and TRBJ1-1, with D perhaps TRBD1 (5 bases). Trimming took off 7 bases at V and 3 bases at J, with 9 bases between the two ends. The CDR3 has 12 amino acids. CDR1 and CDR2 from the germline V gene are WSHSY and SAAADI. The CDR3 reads CASTEGYTEAFF. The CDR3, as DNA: TGCGCCAGCACCGAGGGGTACACTGAAGCTTTCTTT.

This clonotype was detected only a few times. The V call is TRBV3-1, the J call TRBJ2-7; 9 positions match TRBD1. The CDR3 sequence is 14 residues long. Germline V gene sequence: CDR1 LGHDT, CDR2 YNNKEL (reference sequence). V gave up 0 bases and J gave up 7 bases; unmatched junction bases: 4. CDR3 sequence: CASSQDRTGEEQYF. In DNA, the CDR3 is TGTGCCAGCAGCCAAGATCGGACAGGGGAAGAGCAGTACTTC.